This T cell receptor beta chain was documented in a study of blood T cell repertoires in COVID-19. For the study at large: Both acute and convalescent COVID-19 samples were obtained from the United States, Italy and Spain. T cells, B-cell-depleted T cells, or PBMCs provided the cDNA or gDNA that served as material.

Original processing notes: Amplification with reference gene primers provided the estimates of nucleated cell counts. Assay: immunoSEQ multiplex PCR; the TCRdb copy retains only in-frame clones and omits some. D and trimming come from the DNA, and the V and J calls and clone size come from that table. Among about 170,000 clones listed, 85% were seen once. V lost 5 bases and J lost 6; bases outside the gene matches: 13. This CDR3 region has 15 residues. The germline V gene has CDR1 SGHRS and CDR2 YFSETQ. This chain links TRBV5-1 with TRBJ1-2; 7 bases agree with TRBD1. Sequenced sample: peripheral blood. The sequence was obtained from a human donor with acute or convalescent COVID-19. The donor label of this sample is uncertain. CDR3 nucleotide sequence: TGCGCCAGCAGAGGGGGCGCGGTGATGACGGATGGCTACACCTTC. Its translation: CASRGGAVMTDGYTF.